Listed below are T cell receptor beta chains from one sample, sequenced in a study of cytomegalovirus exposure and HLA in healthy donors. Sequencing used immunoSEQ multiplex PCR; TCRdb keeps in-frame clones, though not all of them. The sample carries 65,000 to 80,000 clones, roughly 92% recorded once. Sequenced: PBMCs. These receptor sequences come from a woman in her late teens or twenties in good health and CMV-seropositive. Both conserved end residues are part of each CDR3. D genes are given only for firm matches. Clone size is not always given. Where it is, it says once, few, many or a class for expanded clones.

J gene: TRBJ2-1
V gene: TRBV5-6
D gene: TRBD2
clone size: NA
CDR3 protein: CASSLGASGGSYNEQFF
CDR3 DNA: TGTGCCAGCAGCTTGGGGGCTAGCGGGGGCTCCTACAATGAGCAGTTCTTC

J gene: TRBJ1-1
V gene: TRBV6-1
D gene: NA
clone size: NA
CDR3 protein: CASRASLNTEAFF
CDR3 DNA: TGTGCCAGCAGGGCTTCCCTGAACACTGAAGCTTTCTTT

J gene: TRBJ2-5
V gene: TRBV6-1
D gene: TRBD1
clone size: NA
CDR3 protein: CASSSRDRGQETQYF
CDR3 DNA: TGTGCCAGCAGTTCCCGGGACAGGGGACAAGAGACCCAGTACTTC

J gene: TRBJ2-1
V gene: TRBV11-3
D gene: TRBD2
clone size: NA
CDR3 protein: CASSVGAGGRGNEQFF
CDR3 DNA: TGTGCCAGCAGCGTAGGAGCGGGGGGCAGGGGAAATGAGCAGTTCTTC

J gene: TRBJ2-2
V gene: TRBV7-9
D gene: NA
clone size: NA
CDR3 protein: CASSSTGFRDTGELFF
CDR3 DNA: TGTGCCAGCAGCTCCACAGGGTTTAGGGACACCGGGGAGCTGTTTTTT

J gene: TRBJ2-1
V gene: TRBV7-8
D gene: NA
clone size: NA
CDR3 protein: CASSLGAFYEQFF
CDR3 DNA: TGTGCCAGCAGCTTAGGGGCCTTCTATGAGCAGTTCTTC

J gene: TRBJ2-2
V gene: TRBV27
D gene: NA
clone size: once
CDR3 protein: CASSLSRRSPNTGELFF
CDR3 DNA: TGTGCCAGCAGTTTATCTCGTAGGAGCCCGAACACCGGGGAGCTGTTTTTT

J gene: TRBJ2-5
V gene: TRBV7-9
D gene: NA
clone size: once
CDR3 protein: CASSLSRQGQETQYF
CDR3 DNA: TGTGCCAGCAGCTTAAGTCGGCAGGGGCAAGAGACCCAGTACTTC

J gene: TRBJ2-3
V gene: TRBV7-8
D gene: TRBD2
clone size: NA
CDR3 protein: CASSSGLARRPDTQYF
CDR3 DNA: TGTGCCAGCAGCTCCGGACTAGCACGCCGCCCAGATACGCAGTATTTT

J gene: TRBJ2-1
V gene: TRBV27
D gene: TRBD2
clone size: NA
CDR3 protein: CASSWGLAGIEQFF
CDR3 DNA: TGTGCCAGCAGTTGGGGACTAGCGGGCATCGAGCAGTTCTTC

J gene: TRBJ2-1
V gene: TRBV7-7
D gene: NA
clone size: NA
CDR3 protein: CASSLYLGADNEQFF
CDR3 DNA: TGTGCCAGCAGCTTATATCTAGGGGCGGACAATGAGCAGTTCTTC

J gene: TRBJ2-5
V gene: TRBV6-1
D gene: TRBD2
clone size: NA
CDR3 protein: CASSEKTAGVPGTQYF
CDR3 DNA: TGTGCCAGCAGTGAAAAAACAGCGGGAGTTCCGGGGACCCAGTACTTC

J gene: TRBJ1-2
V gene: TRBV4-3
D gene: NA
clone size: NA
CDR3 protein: CASSQDPTAGGIYGYTF
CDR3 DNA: TGCGCCAGCAGCCAAGATCCCACGGCAGGAGGAATCTATGGCTACACCTTC

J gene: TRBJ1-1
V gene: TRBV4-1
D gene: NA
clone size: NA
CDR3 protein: CASSQVLDTEAFF
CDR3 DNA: TGCGCCAGCAGCCAAGTTCTCGACACTGAAGCTTTCTTT

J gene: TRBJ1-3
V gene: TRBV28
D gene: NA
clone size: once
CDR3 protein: CASSSTVGNTIYF
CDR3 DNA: TGTGCCAGCAGTTCTACTGTTGGAAACACCATATATTTT

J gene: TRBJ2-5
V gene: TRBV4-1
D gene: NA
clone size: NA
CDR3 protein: CASSQDRGREETQYF
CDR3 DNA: TGCGCCAGCAGCCAAGATAGAGGCAGGGAAGAGACCCAGTACTTC

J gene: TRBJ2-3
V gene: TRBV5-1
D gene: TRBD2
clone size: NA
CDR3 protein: CASSLAAGATSTDTQYF
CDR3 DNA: TGCGCCAGCAGCTTGGCAGCGGGGGCCACTAGCACAGATACGCAGTATTTT

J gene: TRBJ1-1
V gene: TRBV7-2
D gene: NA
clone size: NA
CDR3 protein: CASSPTNTEAFF
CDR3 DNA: TGTGCCAGCAGCCCAACTAACACTGAAGCTTTCTTT

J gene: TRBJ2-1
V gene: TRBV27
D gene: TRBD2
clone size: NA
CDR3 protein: CASSLSRGSGRANEQFF
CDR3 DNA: TGTGCCAGCAGTTTATCCCGGGGTAGCGGGAGGGCCAATGAGCAGTTCTTC

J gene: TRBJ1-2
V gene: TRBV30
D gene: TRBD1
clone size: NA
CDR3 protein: CAWSVDRGAGYTF
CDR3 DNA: TGTGCCTGGAGTGTGGACAGGGGGGCTGGCTACACCTTC

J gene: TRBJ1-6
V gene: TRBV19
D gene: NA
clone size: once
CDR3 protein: CASSIDSGQGSPLHF
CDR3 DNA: TGTGCCAGTAGTATAGATTCAGGGCAGGGATCACCCCTCCACTTT

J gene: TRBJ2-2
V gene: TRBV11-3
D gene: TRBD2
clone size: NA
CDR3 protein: CASTWGTSGGPAGELFF
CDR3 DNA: TGTGCCAGCACCTGGGGGACTAGCGGGGGTCCCGCCGGGGAGCTGTTTTTT

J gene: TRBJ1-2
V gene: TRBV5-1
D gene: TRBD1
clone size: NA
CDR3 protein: CASSLGQGEGYTF
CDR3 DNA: TGCGCCAGCAGCCTGGGACAGGGTGAGGGCTACACCTTC

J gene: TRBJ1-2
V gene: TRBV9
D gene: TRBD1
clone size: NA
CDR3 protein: CASSVDGTGGGYTF
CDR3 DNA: TGTGCCAGCAGCGTAGATGGGACAGGGGGCGGCTACACCTTC

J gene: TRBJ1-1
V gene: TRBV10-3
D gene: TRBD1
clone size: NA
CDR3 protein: CAISDLRGPTDQAFF
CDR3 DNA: TGTGCCATCAGTGATCTCAGGGGGCCAACGGACCAAGCTTTCTTT

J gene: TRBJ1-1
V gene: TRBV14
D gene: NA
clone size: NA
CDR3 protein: CASSRDRNTEAFF
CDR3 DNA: TGTGCCAGCAGCCGCGACAGAAACACTGAAGCTTTCTTT

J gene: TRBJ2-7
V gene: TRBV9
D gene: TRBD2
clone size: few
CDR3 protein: CASSVGSGGNYEQYF
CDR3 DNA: TGTGCCAGCAGCGTAGGTTCCGGGGGGAACTACGAGCAGTACTTC

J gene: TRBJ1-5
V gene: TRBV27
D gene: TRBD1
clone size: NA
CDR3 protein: CASSSQGSNQPQHF
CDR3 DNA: TGTGCCAGCAGTTCACAGGGGAGCAATCAGCCCCAGCATTTT

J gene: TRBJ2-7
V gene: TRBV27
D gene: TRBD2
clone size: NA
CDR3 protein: CARSPGGLLAGERTSEQYF
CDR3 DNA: TGTGCCAGGAGCCCGGGGGGCTTGCTAGCGGGAGAAAGAACGAGCGAGCAGTACTTC

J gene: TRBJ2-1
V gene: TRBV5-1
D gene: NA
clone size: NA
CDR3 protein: CASSLEGGGSYNEQFF
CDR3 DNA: TGCGCCAGCAGCTTGGAGGGGGGGGGCTCCTACAATGAGCAGTTCTTC

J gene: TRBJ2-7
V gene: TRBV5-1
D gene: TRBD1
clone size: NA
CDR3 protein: CASSLGQGWGDEQYF
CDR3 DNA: TGCGCCAGCAGCTTGGGACAGGGCTGGGGAGACGAGCAGTACTTC

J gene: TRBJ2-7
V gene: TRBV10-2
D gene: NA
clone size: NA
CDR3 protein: CASTPVGPSYEQYF
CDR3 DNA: TGCGCCAGCACCCCCGTGGGGCCCTCCTACGAGCAGTACTTC

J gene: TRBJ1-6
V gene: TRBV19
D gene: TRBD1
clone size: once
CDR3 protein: CASGTGGSPLHF
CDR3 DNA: TGTGCCAGTGGGACAGGGGGTTCACCCCTCCACTTT

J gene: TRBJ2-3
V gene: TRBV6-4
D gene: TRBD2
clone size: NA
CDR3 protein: CASSEGLAGGPDTQYF
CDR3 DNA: TGTGCCAGCAGTGAGGGACTAGCGGGAGGGCCAGATACGCAGTATTTT

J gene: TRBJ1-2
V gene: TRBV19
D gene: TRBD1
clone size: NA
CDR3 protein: CASSGQGANYGYTF
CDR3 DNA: TGTGCCAGTAGCGGACAGGGGGCTAACTATGGCTACACCTTC

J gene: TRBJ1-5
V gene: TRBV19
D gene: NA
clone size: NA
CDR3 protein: CASSISGFSQPQHF
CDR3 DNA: TGTGCCAGTAGTATTTCGGGGTTTAGTCAGCCCCAGCATTTT

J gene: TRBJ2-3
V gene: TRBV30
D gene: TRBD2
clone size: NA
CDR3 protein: CAWIIAGGTATDTQYF
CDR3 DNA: TGTGCCTGGATCATAGCGGGGGGCACGGCCACAGATACGCAGTATTTT

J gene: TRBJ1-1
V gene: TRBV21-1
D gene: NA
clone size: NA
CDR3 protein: CASRRRENTEAFF
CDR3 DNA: TGTGCCAGCAGGAGACGGGAGAACACTGAAGCTTTCTTT

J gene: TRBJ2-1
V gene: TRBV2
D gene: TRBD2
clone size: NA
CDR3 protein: CASSDRAGTSGRRNNEQFF
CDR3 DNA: TGTGCCAGCAGTGATCGAGCGGGGACTAGCGGGAGGAGGAACAATGAGCAGTTCTTC

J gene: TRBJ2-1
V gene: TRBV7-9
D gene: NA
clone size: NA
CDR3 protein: CASSLSTGLYNEQFF
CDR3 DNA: TGTGCCAGCAGCTTATCGACTGGACTATACAATGAGCAGTTCTTC

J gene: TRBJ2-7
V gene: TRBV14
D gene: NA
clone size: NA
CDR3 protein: CASSRVDRGPYEQYF
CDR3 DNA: TGTGCCAGCAGCCGAGTGGACCGGGGTCCTTACGAGCAGTACTTC

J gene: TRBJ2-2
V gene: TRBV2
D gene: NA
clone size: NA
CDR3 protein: CASSDRTGRGGELFF
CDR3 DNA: TGTGCCAGCAGTGACAGGACAGGGAGGGGCGGGGAGCTGTTTTTT

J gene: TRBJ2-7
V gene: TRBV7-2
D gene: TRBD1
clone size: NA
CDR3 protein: CASGRETGPYEQYF
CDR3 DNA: TGTGCCAGCGGAAGGGAGACAGGGCCCTACGAGCAGTACTTC

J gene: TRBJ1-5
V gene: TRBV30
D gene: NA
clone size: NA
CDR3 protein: CAWSLDSSNQPQHF
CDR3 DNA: TGTGCCTGGAGCCTAGACAGTAGCAATCAGCCCCAGCATTTT

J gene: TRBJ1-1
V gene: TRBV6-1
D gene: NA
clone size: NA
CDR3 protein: CASSELISGGLNTEAFF
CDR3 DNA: TGTGCCAGCAGTGAATTGATTTCTGGGGGGTTGAACACTGAAGCTTTCTTT

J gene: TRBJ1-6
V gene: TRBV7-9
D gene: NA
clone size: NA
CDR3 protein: CASSLQGREVSPLHF
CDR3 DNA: TGTGCCAGCAGCTTACAAGGGAGGGAAGTGTCACCCCTCCACTTT

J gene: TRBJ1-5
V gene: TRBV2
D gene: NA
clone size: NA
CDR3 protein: CASQGNSNQPQHF
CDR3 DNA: TGTGCCAGCCAGGGAAATAGCAATCAGCCCCAGCATTTT

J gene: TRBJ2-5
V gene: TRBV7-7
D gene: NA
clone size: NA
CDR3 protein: CASSSAPTEPLGTQYF
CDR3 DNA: TGTGCCAGCAGCTCTGCACCCACCGAGCCCCTAGGAACCCAGTACTTC

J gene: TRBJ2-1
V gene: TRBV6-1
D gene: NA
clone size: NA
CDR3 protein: CASSEEGASEQFF
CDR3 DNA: TGTGCCAGCAGTGAGGAGGGGGCCAGTGAGCAGTTCTTC

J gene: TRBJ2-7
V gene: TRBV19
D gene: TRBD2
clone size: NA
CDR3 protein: CASSTGTSGEQYF
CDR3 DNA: TGTGCCAGTAGTACCGGGACTAGCGGCGAGCAGTACTTC

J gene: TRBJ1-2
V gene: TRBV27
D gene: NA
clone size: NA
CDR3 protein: CASSPLGGLYGYTF
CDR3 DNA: TGTGCCAGCAGCCCCTTGGGGGGGCTCTATGGCTACACCTTC

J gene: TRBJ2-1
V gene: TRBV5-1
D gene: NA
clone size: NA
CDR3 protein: CASNSVRDYPDNEQFF
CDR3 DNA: TGCGCCAGCAACTCGGTCCGGGATTATCCAGACAATGAGCAGTTCTTC

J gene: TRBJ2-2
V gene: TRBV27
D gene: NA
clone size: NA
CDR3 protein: CASRLAGVTGELFF
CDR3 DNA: TGTGCCAGCAGGCTAGCAGGGGTCACCGGGGAGCTGTTTTTT

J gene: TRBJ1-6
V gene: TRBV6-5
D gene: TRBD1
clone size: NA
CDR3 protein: CASSYSRDRGNSPLHF
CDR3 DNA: TGTGCCAGCAGTTACTCTCGGGACAGGGGGAATTCACCCCTCCACTTT